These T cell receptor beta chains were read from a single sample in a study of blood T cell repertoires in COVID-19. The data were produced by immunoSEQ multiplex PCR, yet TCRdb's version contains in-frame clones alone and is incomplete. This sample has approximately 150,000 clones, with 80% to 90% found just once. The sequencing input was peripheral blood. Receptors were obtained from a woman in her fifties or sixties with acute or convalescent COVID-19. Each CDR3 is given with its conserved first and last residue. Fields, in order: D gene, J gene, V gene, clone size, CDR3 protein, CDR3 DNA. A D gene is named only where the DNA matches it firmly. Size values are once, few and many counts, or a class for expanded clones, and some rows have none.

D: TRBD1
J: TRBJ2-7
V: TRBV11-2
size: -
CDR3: CASSSDRGESYEQYF
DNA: TGTGCCAGCAGCTCAGACAGGGGCGAATCCTACGAGCAGTACTTC

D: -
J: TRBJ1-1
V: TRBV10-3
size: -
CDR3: CAISESGSGNKAFF
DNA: TGTGCCATCAGTGAGTCGGGCAGCGGGAATAAAGCTTTCTTT

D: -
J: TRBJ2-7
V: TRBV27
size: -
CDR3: CASSLFQGSEQYF
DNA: TGTGCCAGCAGTTTATTTCAGGGATCCGAGCAGTACTTC

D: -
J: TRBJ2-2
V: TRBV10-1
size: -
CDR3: CASSDPEGPMSTGELFF
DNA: TGCGCCAGCAGTGACCCGGAGGGTCCTATGTCGACCGGGGAGCTGTTTTTT

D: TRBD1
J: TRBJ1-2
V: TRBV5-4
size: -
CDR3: CASSSGVQGARGYTF
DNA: TGTGCCAGCAGCTCTGGGGTACAGGGGGCGCGGGGCTACACCTTC

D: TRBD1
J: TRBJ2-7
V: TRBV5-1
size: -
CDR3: CASSRTGGSYEQYF
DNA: TGCGCCAGCAGCCGGACAGGAGGCTCCTACGAGCAGTACTTC

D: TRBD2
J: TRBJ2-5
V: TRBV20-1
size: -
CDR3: CSASRGLAGQETQYF
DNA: TGCAGTGCTAGTAGGGGACTAGCGGGACAAGAGACCCAGTACTTC

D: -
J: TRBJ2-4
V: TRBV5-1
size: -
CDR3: CASSFEHRNIQYF
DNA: TGCGCCAGCAGCTTTGAGCACAGAAACATTCAGTACTTC

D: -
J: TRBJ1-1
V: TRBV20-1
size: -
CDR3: CSASSAGTGGTEAFF
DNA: TGCAGTGCTAGTTCGGCCGGAACGGGGGGCACTGAAGCTTTCTTT

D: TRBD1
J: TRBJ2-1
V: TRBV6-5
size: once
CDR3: CASSRQGDINEQFF
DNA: TGTGCCAGCAGCAGACAGGGGGATATCAATGAGCAGTTCTTC

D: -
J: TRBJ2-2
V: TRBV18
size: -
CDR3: CASSPDTAPGELFF
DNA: TGTGCCAGCTCACCAGACACTGCGCCCGGGGAGCTGTTTTTT

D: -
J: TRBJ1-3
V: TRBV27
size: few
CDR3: CASRSTGIRGNTIYF
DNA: TGTGCCAGCAGATCAACAGGGATTAGGGGAAACACCATATATTTT

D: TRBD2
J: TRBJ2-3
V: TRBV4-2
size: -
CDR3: CASSQESTSGFGDTQYF
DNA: TGTGCCAGCAGCCAAGAAAGTACTAGCGGGTTTGGAGATACGCAGTATTTT

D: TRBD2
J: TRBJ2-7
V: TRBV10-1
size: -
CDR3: CASSALAGDYEQYF
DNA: TGCGCCAGCAGTGCACTAGCGGGAGACTACGAGCAGTACTTC

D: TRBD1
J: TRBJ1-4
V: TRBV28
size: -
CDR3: CASRGRDRGLAANEKLFF
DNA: TGTGCCAGCAGGGGCCGGGACAGGGGACTTGCGGCTAATGAAAAACTGTTTTTT

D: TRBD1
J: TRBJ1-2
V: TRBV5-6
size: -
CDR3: CASSLPRTGAGGYTF
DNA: TGTGCCAGCAGCTTGCCCAGGACAGGGGCGGGTGGCTACACCTTC

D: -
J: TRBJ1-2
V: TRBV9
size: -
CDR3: CASSVGLAGYTF
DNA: TGTGCCAGCAGCGTAGGGCTGGCTGGCTACACCTTC

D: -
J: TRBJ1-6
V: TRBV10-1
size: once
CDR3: CASSFPHPGSSYNSPLHF
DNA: TGCGCCAGCAGTTTCCCCCACCCTGGTAGCTCCTATAATTCACCCCTCCACTTT

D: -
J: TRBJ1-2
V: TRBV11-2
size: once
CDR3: CASSLDWGIRTVGGYGYTF
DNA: TGTGCCAGCAGCTTAGATTGGGGGATAAGGACAGTCGGAGGCTATGGCTACACCTTC

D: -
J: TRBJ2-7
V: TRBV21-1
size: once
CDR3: CASSKALYEQYF
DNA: TGTGCCAGCAGCAAAGCGTTATACGAGCAGTACTTC

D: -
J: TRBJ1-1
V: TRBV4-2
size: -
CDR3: CASSQDRRQITEAFF
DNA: TGTGCCAGCAGCCAAGACCGGAGGCAGATCACTGAAGCTTTCTTT

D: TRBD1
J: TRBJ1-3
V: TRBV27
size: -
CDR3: CASSSGTGGSGNTIYF
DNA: TGTGCCAGCAGTTCAGGGACAGGGGGCTCTGGAAACACCATATATTTT

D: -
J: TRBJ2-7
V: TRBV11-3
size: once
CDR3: CASSLRGQNYEQYF
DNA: TGTGCCAGCAGCTTACGTGGACAGAACTACGAGCAGTACTTC

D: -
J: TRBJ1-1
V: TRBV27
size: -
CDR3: CASRQGASQVTEAFF
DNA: TGTGCCTCACGGCAGGGTGCATCGCAGGTCACTGAAGCTTTCTTT

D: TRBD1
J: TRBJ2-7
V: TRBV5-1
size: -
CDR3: CASSWGTGQHEQYF
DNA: TGCGCCAGCAGCTGGGGGACAGGGCAACACGAGCAGTACTTC

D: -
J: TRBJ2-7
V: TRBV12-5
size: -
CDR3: CASGFGQDEQYF
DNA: TGTGCTAGTGGTTTTGGGCAGGACGAGCAGTACTTC

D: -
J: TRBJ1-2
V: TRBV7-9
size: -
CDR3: CASSPQGITSF
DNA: TGTGCCAGCAGCCCTCAGGGAATAACATCCTTC

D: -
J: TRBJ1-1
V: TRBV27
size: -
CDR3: CASSLTRDTEAFF
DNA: TGTGCCAGCAGTTTAACCAGGGACACTGAAGCTTTCTTT

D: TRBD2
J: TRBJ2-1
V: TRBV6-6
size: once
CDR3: CASRETSRHNEQFF
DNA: TGTGCCAGCAGGGAGACTAGCCGCCACAATGAGCAGTTCTTC

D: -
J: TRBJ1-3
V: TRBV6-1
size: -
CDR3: CASSESGGRNTIYF
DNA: TGTGCCAGCAGTGAATCCGGAGGGCGAAACACCATATATTTT

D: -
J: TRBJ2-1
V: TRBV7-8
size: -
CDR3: CASSPTSYNEQFF
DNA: TGTGCCAGCAGCCCGACTAGCTACAATGAGCAGTTCTTC

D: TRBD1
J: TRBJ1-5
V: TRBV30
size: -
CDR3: CACVGQESNQPQHF
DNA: TGTGCCTGTGTAGGACAGGAATCCAATCAGCCCCAGCATTTT

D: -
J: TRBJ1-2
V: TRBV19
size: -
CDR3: CASIPTAGLPNYGYTF
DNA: TGTGCCAGTATCCCAACTGCGGGACTTCCTAACTATGGCTACACCTTC

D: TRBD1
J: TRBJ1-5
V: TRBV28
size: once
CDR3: CASSHRGNQPQHF
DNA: TGTGCCAGCAGCCACAGGGGAAATCAGCCCCAGCATTTT

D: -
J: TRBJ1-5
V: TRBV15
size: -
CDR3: CATSTRTDNQPQHF
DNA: TGTGCCACCAGCACCCGGACAGACAATCAGCCCCAGCATTTT

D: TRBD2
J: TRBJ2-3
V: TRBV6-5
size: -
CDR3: CASSLGLAGDTQYF
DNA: TGTGCCAGCAGTCTTGGACTAGCGGGAGATACGCAGTATTTT

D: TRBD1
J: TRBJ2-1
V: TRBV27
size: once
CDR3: CASSSYRGHEQFF
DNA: TGTGCCAGCAGTTCTTACAGGGGGCATGAGCAGTTCTTC

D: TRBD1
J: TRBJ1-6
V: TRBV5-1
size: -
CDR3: CASSWGTGGSGGSPLHF
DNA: TGCGCCAGCAGCTGGGGGACAGGGGGCTCGGGTGGTTCACCCCTCCACTTT

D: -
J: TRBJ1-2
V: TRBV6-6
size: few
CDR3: CASSQGYGYTF
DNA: TGTGCCAGCTCTCAGGGCTATGGCTACACCTTC

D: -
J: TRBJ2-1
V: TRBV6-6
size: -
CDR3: CASIYLGGANNEQFF
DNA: TGTGCCAGCATCTACTTAGGCGGGGCCAACAATGAGCAGTTCTTC

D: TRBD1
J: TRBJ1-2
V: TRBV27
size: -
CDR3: CASSFRTGRDYGYTF
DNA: TGTGCCAGCAGTTTCCGGACAGGGAGGGACTATGGCTACACCTTC

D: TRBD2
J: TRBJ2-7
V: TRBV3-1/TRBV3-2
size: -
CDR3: CASTLRGVDYEQYF
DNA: TGTGCCAGCACACTACGGGGGGTGGACTACGAGCAGTACTTC

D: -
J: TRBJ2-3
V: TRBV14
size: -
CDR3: CASSQEGRRGAPDTQYF
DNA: TGTGCCAGCAGCCAAGAAGGGAGACGGGGGGCCCCAGATACGCAGTATTTT

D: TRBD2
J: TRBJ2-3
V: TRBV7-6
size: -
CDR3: CASSRGGSTDTQYF
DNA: TGTGCCAGCAGCCGCGGGGGAAGCACAGATACGCAGTATTTT

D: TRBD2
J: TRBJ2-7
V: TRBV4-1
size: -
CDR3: CASTGGRDPKSYEQYF
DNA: TGCGCCAGCACGGGGGGACGGGACCCGAAGTCCTACGAGCAGTACTTC

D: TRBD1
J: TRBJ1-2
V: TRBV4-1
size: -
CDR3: CASSQDPQGAGYGYTF
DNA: TGCGCCAGCAGCCAAGATCCGCAGGGGGCGGGCTATGGCTACACCTTC

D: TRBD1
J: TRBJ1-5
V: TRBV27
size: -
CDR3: CASSSSTGTVNQPQHF
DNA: TGTGCCAGCAGTTCCTCTACCGGGACAGTCAATCAGCCCCAGCATTTT

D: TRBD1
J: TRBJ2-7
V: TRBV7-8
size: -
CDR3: CASSSQGDEQYF
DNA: TGTGCCAGCAGCTCACAGGGGGACGAGCAGTACTTC

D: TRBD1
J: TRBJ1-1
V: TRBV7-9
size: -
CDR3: CASSLDRGYTEAFF
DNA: TGTGCCAGCAGCCTCGACAGGGGGTACACTGAAGCTTTCTTT

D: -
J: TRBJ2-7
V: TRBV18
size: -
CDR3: CASSREWSTYEQYF
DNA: TGTGCCAGCTCTCGCGAATGGTCGACCTACGAGCAGTACTTC

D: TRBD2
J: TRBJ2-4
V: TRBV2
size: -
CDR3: CARTSGRDKNIQYF
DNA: TGTGCCAGGACTAGCGGGAGGGACAAAAACATTCAGTACTTC

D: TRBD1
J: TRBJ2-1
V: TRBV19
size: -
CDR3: CASTRQGGIPGEQFF
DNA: TGTGCCAGTACGCGACAGGGGGGAATTCCGGGTGAGCAGTTCTTC

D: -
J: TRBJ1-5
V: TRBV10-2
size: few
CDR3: CASSEGLLNQPQHF
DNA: TGCGCCAGCAGTGAGGGGCTGCTCAATCAGCCCCAGCATTTT

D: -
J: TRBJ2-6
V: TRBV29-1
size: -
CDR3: CSVGQTGANVLTF
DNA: TGCAGCGTTGGACAAACTGGGGCCAACGTCCTGACTTTC

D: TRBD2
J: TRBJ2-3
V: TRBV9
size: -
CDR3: CASSLRGESSTDTQYF
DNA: TGTGCCAGCAGCCTCCGGGGGGAATCTAGCACAGATACGCAGTATTTT

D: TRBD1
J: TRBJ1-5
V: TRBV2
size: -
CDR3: CASSEVHRGGSNQPQHF
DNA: TGTGCCAGCAGTGAGGTTCACAGGGGCGGTAGCAATCAGCCCCAGCATTTT

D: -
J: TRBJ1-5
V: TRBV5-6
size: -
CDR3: CASSPGGRGHNQPQHF
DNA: TGTGCCAGCAGCCCCGGCGGCAGAGGGCATAATCAGCCCCAGCATTTT